This T cell receptor (beta chain) derives from a study of spatial heterogeneity in lung cancer (dated by TCRdb to 2018 to 2020). Study-wide context: More beta-chain than alpha-chain transcripts were consistently detected, likely reflecting higher beta-chain transcript abundance. In tumor regions, TCR transcript counts showed a strong correlation with a T cell transcriptional module score derived from matched bulk RNA-seq. In the raw uncorrected reads, each unique combination of TCR and UMI appeared more than ten times on average. In non-small cell lung cancer, the study quantitatively compared TCR alpha and beta repertoires across several tumor regions, matched nontumor lung, and blood. Nonsynonymous mutation counts, determined by whole-exome sequencing of tumor tissue, were related to TCR repertoire features. Both alpha and beta chains were TCR-sequenced in samples taken at surgery, namely 220 tumor regions, fewer than 80 matched nontumor lung samples and just over 55 PBMC samples. Overall results and qualifications from the work: The count of ubiquitous expanded TCRs correlated with the count of ubiquitous nonsynonymous mutations, and the count of regional expanded TCRs correlated with the count of regional nonsynonymous mutations. Confirming at a functional level the hypothesis that regional TCRs recognize regional mutations was considered to require additional single-cell paired TCR alpha and beta sequencing. Estimated TCR-seq coverage of tumor T cells was only around 7.1% for alpha chains and 12% to 15% for beta chains. A correlation was observed between the number of expanded intratumoral alpha and beta TCRs and the tumor nonsynonymous mutation count.

Based on its abundance in the sample, this clonotype is medium-sized (0.01 to 0.1%). Its antigen is currently not known. Base qualities were left out, and no much larger clone turns up one base away. Library method: 5' RACE. TCRdb shows the sequencer as NextSeq 500. In the TCR library protocol, a unique molecular identifier was attached to each TCR cDNA molecule so that PCR and sequencing errors could be corrected. The paper's data handling went like this. TCR identification, UMI-based error correction and CDR3 extraction were all carried out with Decombinator tools. TCRs above a frequency of 2 per 1,000, corresponding to the top 1% of the tumor frequency distribution, were defined as expanded. Expanded tumor TCRs statistically deemed absent (corrected P<0.05) from at least one tumor region were classed as regional, and all other expanded tumor TCRs were classed as ubiquitous. Rényi diversity was computed with the R vegan package after subsampling each repertoire 100 times to 5,000 TCRs. CDR3 similarity networks were constructed using string-kernel similarity of amino acid triplets, with links drawn between CDR3s whose pairwise similarity was above 0.82. In TCRdb, the public reads were trimmed at Q25 with fastp and aligned with MiXCR, with productive beta chains retained. Merged by CDR3 protein, the rows form single entries marked with the most common genes and DNA. What appears here as the V and J calls and clone size reflects TCRdb's work, not the paper's. Recorded for this sample are 17,000 or so distinct CDR3 sequences; approximately 5.8% of them occurred a single time. The top ten constitute 6.8% of the sample.

This specimen's time point label, interpreted: sample taken at primary tumor resection. The donors were 65 to 90 patients from the lung TRACERx cohort who had early-stage, untreated non-small cell lung cancer. For TCR sequencing, whole RNA was extracted from tumor and nontumor lung tissue, or from cryopreserved PBMC samples, and no cell sorting was done. A patient was chosen for TCR sequencing only when enough RNA was available from at least two tumor regions. Tumor and adjacent nontumor lung specimens were reviewed by a lung pathologist before selection. Taken from cysteine to phenylalanine, the CDR3 has 14 residues. Of all the DNA, just the CDR3 is kept, 42 bases in frame from base 1. The germline V gene specifies ENHRY as CDR1 and SYGVKD as CDR2. Unmatched junction bases come to 4, with V trimmed by 5 bases and J by 1 base.

The TCR was taken from a male donor with early-stage non-small cell lung cancer. This specimen was lung tumor tissue, taken at surgery. The V and J segments used are TRBV10-3 and TRBJ1-1; TRBD1 lines up with 7 middle nucleotides. The CDR3 corresponds to CAISRTGANTEAFF. DNA sequence: TGTGCCATCAGTAGAACAGGGGCGAACACTGAAGCTTTCTTT.